A selection of T cell receptor beta chains follows, all from one sample in a study of control samples from healthy donors and cancer patients. Generated by immunoSEQ multiplex PCR, the TCRdb table keeps only in-frame clones and is missing some. Here the sample spans tens of thousands of clones, about 88% being singletons. The sequenced sample was blood. These receptor sequences come from a woman between 50 and 59 years old in good health. Each CDR3 is given with its conserved first and last residue. Fields, in order: J gene, clone size, D gene, V gene, CDR3 DNA, CDR3 protein. A D gene is named only where the DNA matches it firmly. Size is omitted from some rows. Given values are once, few, many or a class for expanded clones.

J gene: TRBJ2-1; clone size: NA; D gene: NA; V gene: TRBV10-3; CDR3 DNA: TGTGCCATCAGTGAGCAAGGGTACAATGAGCAGTTCTTC; CDR3 protein: CAISEQGYNEQFF
J gene: TRBJ1-5; clone size: NA; D gene: NA; V gene: TRBV12-3/TRBV12-4; CDR3 DNA: TGTGCCAGCAGAAAAGCGGGGGCGCAGCCCCAGCATTTT; CDR3 protein: CASRKAGAQPQHF
J gene: TRBJ2-3; clone size: NA; D gene: NA; V gene: TRBV5-6; CDR3 DNA: TGTGCTGTGGCGGGAAAGGAGGCAGATACGCAGTATTTT; CDR3 protein: CAVAGKEADTQYF
J gene: TRBJ2-7; clone size: NA; D gene: TRBD2; V gene: TRBV7-2; CDR3 DNA: TGTGCCAGCAGCTTAGGGGCGGGGGGCCTTCGTGAGCAGTACTTC; CDR3 protein: CASSLGAGGLREQYF
J gene: TRBJ2-3; clone size: few; D gene: NA; V gene: TRBV7-9; CDR3 DNA: TGTGCCAGCAGCCCCCGCACAGGAGGCACAGATACGCAGTATTTT; CDR3 protein: CASSPRTGGTDTQYF
J gene: TRBJ2-1; clone size: NA; D gene: TRBD2; V gene: TRBV28; CDR3 DNA: TGTGCCAGCAAAGGGGACGGGAGGGGCCGTTACAATGAGCAGTTCTTC; CDR3 protein: CASKGDGRGRYNEQFF
J gene: TRBJ2-7; clone size: NA; D gene: TRBD2; V gene: TRBV7-9; CDR3 DNA: TGTGCCAGCAGCCCCCGACTAGCGGGAGGGCCCCCCCACGAGCAGTACTTC; CDR3 protein: CASSPRLAGGPPHEQYF
J gene: TRBJ2-5; clone size: NA; D gene: NA; V gene: TRBV4-3; CDR3 DNA: TGCGCCAGCAGCCAAGACCGGGCGGCGGGAGAGACCCAGTACTTC; CDR3 protein: CASSQDRAAGETQYF
J gene: TRBJ2-1; clone size: NA; D gene: NA; V gene: TRBV7-2; CDR3 DNA: TGTGCCAGCAGCTGGGGCTACCAGGATGGGTACAATGAGCAGTTCTTC; CDR3 protein: CASSWGYQDGYNEQFF
J gene: TRBJ2-1; clone size: NA; D gene: NA; V gene: TRBV5-1; CDR3 DNA: TGCGCCAGCAGCTTGTTGGGGACCCTCAACAATGAGCAGTTCTTC; CDR3 protein: CASSLLGTLNNEQFF
J gene: TRBJ1-2; clone size: NA; D gene: NA; V gene: TRBV2; CDR3 DNA: TGTGCCAGCAGTGAAGACCTGAACTATGGCTACACCTTC; CDR3 protein: CASSEDLNYGYTF
J gene: TRBJ1-6; clone size: NA; D gene: NA; V gene: TRBV6-2/TRBV6-3; CDR3 DNA: TGTGCCAGCAGTTACGCAGGGTATTCACCCCTCCACTTT; CDR3 protein: CASSYAGYSPLHF
J gene: TRBJ2-7; clone size: NA; D gene: TRBD1; V gene: TRBV5-1; CDR3 DNA: TGCGCCAGCAGGGGACAGGGAACCCACGAGCAGTACTTC; CDR3 protein: CASRGQGTHEQYF
J gene: TRBJ1-4; clone size: NA; D gene: NA; V gene: TRBV5-1; CDR3 DNA: TGCGCCAGCAGCTTGGGACAAACTAATGAAAAACTGTTTTTT; CDR3 protein: CASSLGQTNEKLFF
J gene: TRBJ2-1; clone size: NA; D gene: TRBD2; V gene: TRBV5-4; CDR3 DNA: TGTGCCAGCAGCTTGGCCCCTTGGGGCGGGGGGCTAGGAAATTACAATGAGCAGTTCTTC; CDR3 protein: CASSLAPWGGGLGNYNEQFF
J gene: TRBJ1-2; clone size: once; D gene: NA; V gene: TRBV6-5; CDR3 DNA: TGTGCCAGTTCGACAGGTCGGGGCTACACCTTC; CDR3 protein: CASSTGRGYTF
J gene: TRBJ2-7; clone size: NA; D gene: TRBD1; V gene: TRBV19; CDR3 DNA: TGTGCCAGTAGTATCCGGGACAGGCAGTACTTC; CDR3 protein: CASSIRDRQYF
J gene: TRBJ2-7; clone size: NA; D gene: NA; V gene: TRBV6-5; CDR3 DNA: TGTGCCAGCAGAGCCGACAGATTTCCCTACGAGCAGTACTTC; CDR3 protein: CASRADRFPYEQYF
J gene: TRBJ2-3; clone size: NA; D gene: NA; V gene: TRBV3-1/TRBV3-2; CDR3 DNA: TGTGCCAGCAGCGAAAAGCAGGCTAGCGTGCCATACACAGATACGCAGTATTTT; CDR3 protein: CASSEKQASVPYTDTQYF
J gene: TRBJ2-6; clone size: NA; D gene: TRBD2; V gene: TRBV9; CDR3 DNA: TGTGCCAGCAGCGCGGGACTAGCGGTTTTCTCTGGGGCCAACGTCCTGACTTTC; CDR3 protein: CASSAGLAVFSGANVLTF
J gene: TRBJ1-5; clone size: once; D gene: NA; V gene: TRBV5-6; CDR3 DNA: TGTGCCAGCAGAAGTCAGGGGAGCAATCAGCCCCAGCATTTT; CDR3 protein: CASRSQGSNQPQHF
J gene: TRBJ2-1; clone size: NA; D gene: TRBD2; V gene: TRBV6-4; CDR3 DNA: TGTGCCAGCAGTGTTTTTAGCGGGGGCCAGAATGAGCAGTTCTTC; CDR3 protein: CASSVFSGGQNEQFF
J gene: TRBJ2-7; clone size: NA; D gene: NA; V gene: TRBV5-1; CDR3 DNA: TGCGCCAGCAGCTCCTGGGACCTCGGTGCCTACGAGCAGTACTTC; CDR3 protein: CASSSWDLGAYEQYF
J gene: TRBJ2-3; clone size: NA; D gene: NA; V gene: TRBV7-3; CDR3 DNA: TGTGCCAGCAGCTATAACAGGGGGGGTACAGATACGCAGTATTTT; CDR3 protein: CASSYNRGGTDTQYF
J gene: TRBJ2-3; clone size: NA; D gene: TRBD1; V gene: TRBV7-8; CDR3 DNA: TGTGCCAGCAGCTTAGGGGCCAGGGGGAGCACAGATACGCAGTATTTT; CDR3 protein: CASSLGARGSTDTQYF
J gene: TRBJ1-1; clone size: NA; D gene: NA; V gene: TRBV12-3/TRBV12-4; CDR3 DNA: TGTGCCAGCAGTTGGGGTACTGAAGCTTTCTTT; CDR3 protein: CASSWGTEAFF
J gene: TRBJ2-2; clone size: NA; D gene: NA; V gene: TRBV11-2; CDR3 DNA: TGTGCCAGCAGCCCTCGGGGGACAGTGAACACCGGGGAGCTGTTTTTT; CDR3 protein: CASSPRGTVNTGELFF
J gene: TRBJ1-1; clone size: NA; D gene: NA; V gene: TRBV7-3; CDR3 DNA: TGTGCCAGCAGCCCGGGGACGAACACTGAAGCTTTCTTT; CDR3 protein: CASSPGTNTEAFF
J gene: TRBJ2-5; clone size: NA; D gene: TRBD1; V gene: TRBV7-2; CDR3 DNA: TGTGCCAGCAGCGAGGACAGGGGAAAGACCCAGTACTTC; CDR3 protein: CASSEDRGKTQYF
J gene: TRBJ2-3; clone size: few; D gene: NA; V gene: TRBV18; CDR3 DNA: TGTGCCAGCTCACCAGGGGATGGTTTCCCAGATACGCAGTATTTT; CDR3 protein: CASSPGDGFPDTQYF
J gene: TRBJ1-4; clone size: NA; D gene: NA; V gene: TRBV23-1; CDR3 DNA: TGCGCCAGCAGTCAATCCAAAATAGGATTTTCCCTTAATGAAAAACTGTTTTTT; CDR3 protein: CASSQSKIGFSLNEKLFF
J gene: TRBJ2-3; clone size: NA; D gene: NA; V gene: TRBV21-1; CDR3 DNA: TGTGCCAGCAGCTTGACTAGCGGGAGCGCGACAGATACGCAGTATTTT; CDR3 protein: CASSLTSGSATDTQYF